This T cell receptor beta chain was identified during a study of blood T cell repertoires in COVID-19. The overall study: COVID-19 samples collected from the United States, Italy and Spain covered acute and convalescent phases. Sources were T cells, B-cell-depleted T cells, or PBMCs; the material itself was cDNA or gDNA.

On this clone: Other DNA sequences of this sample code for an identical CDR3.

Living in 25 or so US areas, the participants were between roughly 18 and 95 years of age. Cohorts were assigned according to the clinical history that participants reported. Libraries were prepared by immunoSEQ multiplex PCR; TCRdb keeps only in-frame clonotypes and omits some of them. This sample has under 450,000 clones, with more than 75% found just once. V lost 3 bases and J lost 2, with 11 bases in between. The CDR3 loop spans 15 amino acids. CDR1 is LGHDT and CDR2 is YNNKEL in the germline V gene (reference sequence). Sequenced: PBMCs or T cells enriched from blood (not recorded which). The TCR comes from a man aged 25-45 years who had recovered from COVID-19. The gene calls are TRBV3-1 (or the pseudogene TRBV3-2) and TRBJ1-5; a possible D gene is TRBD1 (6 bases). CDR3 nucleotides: TGTGCCAGCAGCCAGGGGCCAGGGGGCAATCAGCCCCAGCATTTT. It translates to CASSQGPGGNQPQHF.